The rows below give T cell receptor beta chains drawn from one sample of a study of metastatic and nonmetastatic thyroid tumors. With MiXCR, TCRdb reprocessed the PCR reads. The repertoire includes under 25,000 clones, 20% to 25% of them detected once, and roughly 7.8% sits in the top ten. Sequences were obtained from adjacent normal tissue. These receptors originate from a female donor with papillary thyroid cancer or a benign thyroid nodule (not recorded which). Some clones in this sample may be carry-over from other donors' samples. Each CDR3 is given with its conserved first and last residue. The D gene is left open where the match is weak. Clone size is shown for a subset of rows, as once, few, many or a class of expanded clone.

D gene	V gene	CDR3 length	J gene	clone size	CDR3 DNA	CDR3 protein
.	TRBV7-9	16	TRBJ2-6	many	TGTGCCAGCAGCTTATCCAGGGTGGACGGGGCCAACGTCCTGACTTTC	CASSLSRVDGANVLTF
.	TRBV7-2	14	TRBJ2-7	medium-sized	TGTGCCAGCAGCTTAGCCACTAGCTCGGGCGAGCAGTACTTC	CASSLATSSGEQYF
.	TRBV11-3	14	TRBJ1-1	.	TGTGCCAGCAGCTTTGGCGACAGAAACACTGAAGCTTTCTTT	CASSFGDRNTEAFF
.	TRBV20-1	14	TRBJ2-7	.	TGCAGTGCGTCACCGGGACAAAAAATCTACGAGCAGTACTTC	CSASPGQKIYEQYF
.	TRBV25-1	13	TRBJ1-4	medium-sized	TGTGCCAGCAGTGATTTCGCCGGACGGAAACTGTTTTTT	CASSDFAGRKLFF
TRBD1	TRBV7-2	15	TRBJ1-5	few	TGTGCCAGCAGCTTCCGACAGGGACCTAATCAGCCCCAGCATTTT	CASSFRQGPNQPQHF
TRBD1	TRBV5-8	15	TRBJ1-4	.	TGTGCCAGCAGTTTCCAGGGGACAGGGATCGAAAAACCGTTTTTT	CASSFQGTGIEKPFF
TRBD2	TRBV10-3	16	TRBJ2-1	few	TGTGCCATCAGTGAGGTGTCGGGAGGGGGGAGCAATGAGCAGTTCTTC	CAISEVSGGGSNEQFF
.	TRBV12-3/TRBV12-4	14	TRBJ2-7	few	TGTGCCAGCAGTTTTCTAGGGCAGGTTAGAGAGCAGTACTTC	CASSFLGQVREQYF
.	TRBV6-1	12	TRBJ1-2	.	TGTGCCAGCAGGTCCCTCCTGTTTGTCTACACCTTC	CASRSLLFVYTF
.	TRBV6-2/TRBV6-3	17	TRBJ2-7	.	TGTGCCAGCAGTTACTCGTTAGTCAGCCGACCAGCCTCCGAGCAGTACTTC	CASSYSLVSRPASEQYF
.	TRBV30	12	TRBJ1-2	many	TGTGCCTGGCGAGGGGGGGCGGAGGGCTACACCTTC	CAWRGGAEGYTF
TRBD2	TRBV6-1	15	TRBJ2-2	many	TGTGCCAGCAGTCGACTAGCGGATAACACCGGGGAGCTGTTTTTT	CASSRLADNTGELFF
.	TRBV11-2	12	TRBJ2-7	.	TGTGCCAGCAGCCATGGGAGTAGCGAGCAGTACTTC	CASSHGSSEQYF
TRBD2	TRBV3-1	15	TRBJ2-7	many	TGTGCCAGCAGCCAAGGACTAGCGGGTTTCTACGAGCAGTACTTC	CASSQGLAGFYEQYF
.	TRBV24-1	14	TRBJ2-1	.	TGTGCCACCAGTTCCGGGGGCGCCTACAACGAGCAGTTCTTC	CATSSGGAYNEQFF
TRBD2	TRBV20-1	16	TRBJ2-7	.	TGCATTGCCATCACAGCTAGCGGTAGATCCCCCCACGAGCAGTACTTC	CIAITASGRSPHEQYF
TRBD1	TRBV6-5	15	TRBJ1-2	medium-sized	TGTGCCAGCAGTTACTCGACAGGGCCCCTCTATGGCTACACCTTC	CASSYSTGPLYGYTF
.	TRBV27	17	TRBJ1-6	.	TGTGCCAGCACTAAAACCCCGTCCAGCTCCTATAATTCACCCCTCCACTTT	CASTKTPSSSYNSPLHF
.	TRBV5-1	12	TRBJ2-7	.	TGCGCCAGCAGCTTGACGGATTACGAGCAGTACTTC	CASSLTDYEQYF
.	TRBV6-1	14	TRBJ2-2	.	TGTGCCAGCAGTGATAGGATCAATACCGGGGAGCTGTTTTTT	CASSDRINTGELFF
TRBD1	TRBV2	20	TRBJ1-5	once	TGTGCCAGCAGTGTAAAATTGCCGGGACAGGGGGCCCTCATCAATCAGCCCCAGCATTTT	CASSVKLPGQGALINQPQHF